This paragraph covers one TCR beta chain sequence. It was with 60 Vbeta and 13 Jbeta primers that the PCR ran. The assay was immunoSEQ multiplex PCR, and TCRdb's table has in-frame clones only and misses some. Of 100,000 to 150,000 clones in the sample, 78% were seen once. The sample is drawn from a study of cytomegalovirus exposure and HLA in healthy donors. The TCR comes from a woman in her thirties or forties in good health and CMV-seronegative. Sequencing was carried out using PBMCs.

As DNA, the CDR3 is TGTGCCAGCAGTGAATGGACAGCTGGTAATACCTACGAGCAGTACTTC. Its protein product is CASSEWTAGNTYEQYF. The V call is TRBV25-1, the J call TRBJ2-7, with a tentative D call TRBD1 (6 bases). Germline V lookup: CDR1 MGHDK, CDR2 SYGVNS. The V gene lost 1 base and the J gene lost 2 bases, with 15 bases spanning the gap. The CDR3 totals 16 residues.